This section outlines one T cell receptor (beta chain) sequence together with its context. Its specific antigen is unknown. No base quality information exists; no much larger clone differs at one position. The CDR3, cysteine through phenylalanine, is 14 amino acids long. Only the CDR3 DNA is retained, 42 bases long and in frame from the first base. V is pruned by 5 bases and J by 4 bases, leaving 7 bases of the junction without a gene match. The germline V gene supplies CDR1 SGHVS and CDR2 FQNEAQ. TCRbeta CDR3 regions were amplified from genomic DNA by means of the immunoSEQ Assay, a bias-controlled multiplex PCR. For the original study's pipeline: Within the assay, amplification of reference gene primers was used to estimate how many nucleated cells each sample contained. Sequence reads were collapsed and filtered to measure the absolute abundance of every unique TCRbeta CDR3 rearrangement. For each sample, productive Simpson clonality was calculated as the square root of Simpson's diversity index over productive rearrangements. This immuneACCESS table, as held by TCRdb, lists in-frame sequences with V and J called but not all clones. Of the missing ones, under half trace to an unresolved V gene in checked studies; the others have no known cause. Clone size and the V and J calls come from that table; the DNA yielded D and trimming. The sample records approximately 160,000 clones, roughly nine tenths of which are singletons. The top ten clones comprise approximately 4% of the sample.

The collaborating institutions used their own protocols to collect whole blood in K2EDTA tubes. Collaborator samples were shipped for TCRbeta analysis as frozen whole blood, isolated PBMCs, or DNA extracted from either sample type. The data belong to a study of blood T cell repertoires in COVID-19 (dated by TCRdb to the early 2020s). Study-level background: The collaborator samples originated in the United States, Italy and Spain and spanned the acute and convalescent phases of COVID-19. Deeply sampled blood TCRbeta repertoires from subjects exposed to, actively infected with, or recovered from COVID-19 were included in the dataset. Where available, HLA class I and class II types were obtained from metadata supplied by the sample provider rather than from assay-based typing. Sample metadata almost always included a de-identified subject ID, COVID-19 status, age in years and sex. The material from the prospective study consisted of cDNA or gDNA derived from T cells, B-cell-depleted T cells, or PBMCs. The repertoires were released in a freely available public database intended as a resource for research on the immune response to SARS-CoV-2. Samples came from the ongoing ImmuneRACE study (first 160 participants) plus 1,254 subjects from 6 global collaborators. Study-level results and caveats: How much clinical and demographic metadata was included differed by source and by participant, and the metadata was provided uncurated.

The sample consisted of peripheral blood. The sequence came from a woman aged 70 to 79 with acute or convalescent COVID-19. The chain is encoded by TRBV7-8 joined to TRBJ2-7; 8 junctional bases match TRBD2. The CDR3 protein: CASSLSGATYEQYF. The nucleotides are TGTGCCAGCAGCCTTAGCGGGGCGACGTACGAGCAGTACTTC.